Below are 26 T cell receptor beta chains sequenced from a single sample in a study of graft-versus-host responses after intestinal transplantation. Labeling with CFSE marked 200,000 or so responder cells, which were plated with 200,000 or so irradiated, violet-dye-labeled stimulator cells. The protocol was immunoSEQ multiplex PCR, while the TCRdb copy is restricted to in-frame clones and leaves out a portion. Seen here are 20,000 to 25,000 clones, 25% to 35% observed once, and the top ten hold roughly 8.4%. The specimen comprised alloreactive CD8+ T cells from a mixed lymphocyte reaction culture, sampled before intestinal transplant. The subset here: CFSE-low proliferating T cells sorted from roughly six-day pre-transplant mixed lymphocyte reaction (GvH or HvG direction). The receptors stem from a human patient who received an intestinal transplant.

The chain is built from TRBV30 and TRBJ2-1, with a weak D call TRBD1 (6 bases). The CDR3 is 16 amino acids. The V gene's germline CDR1 is GTSNPN and CDR2 SVGIG (reference sequence). The CDR3, as DNA: TGTGGCTTGAGTGTTCAGTACAGGGACCCCTACAATGAGCAGTTCTTC. Its protein product is CGLSVQYRDPYNEQFF.

The chain is built from TRBV27 and TRBJ1-1; 7 nucleotides match TRBD1. The V segment lost 4 bases and the J segment 11 bases; nucleotides outside the gene matches: 10. The CDR3 runs to 13 residues. Germline V lookup: CDR1 MNHEY, CDR2 SMNVEV (reference sequence). The CDR3 loop is CASSSIEGARAFF. As DNA, the CDR3 is TGTGCCAGCAGTTCGATCGAGGGGGCGAGGGCTTTCTTT.

The chain uses TRBV6-1 and TRBJ2-7; 11 bases match TRBD1. Germline CDR1 and CDR2: MNHNS and SASEGT. The V and J ends lost 1 base and 4 bases, in that order; junction bases with no gene match: 21. This CDR3 has 21 residues. The CDR3 coding sequence is TGTGCCAGCAGTGAAGTAGGACAGGGGGCCATTAAGCAATACCAGCAATACGAGCAGTACTTC. Amino acids: CASSEVGQGAIKQYQQYEQYF.

The chain links TRBV7-3 to TRBJ2-3, with 12 bases lining up with TRBD2. Germline assignment: CDR1 SGHTA and CDR2 FQGTGA. The V segment lost 2 bases and the J segment 0 bases; nucleotides outside the gene matches: 12. The CDR3 is made up of 20 amino acids. For the CDR3, the DNA is TGTGCCAGCAGCTTATATGCCGGGCCAACTAGCGGGAGGAGCACAGATACGCAGTATTTT. Its protein is CASSLYAGPTSGRSTDTQYF.

This chain connects TRBV19 to TRBJ2-7, with unresolved D. This CDR3 has 13 amino acids. Looked up from germline, CDR1 is LNHDA and CDR2 is SQIVND (reference sequence). V was clipped by 5 bases and J by 3 bases, with 11 bases between them. The CDR3 spells CASSHGRFYEQYF. DNA for the CDR3: TGTGCCAGTAGTCACGGACGTTTCTACGAGCAGTACTTC. Drawing the rest from reference TRBV19 and TRBJ2-7, the complete variable domain is DGGITQSPKYLFRKEGQNVTLSCEQNLNHDAMYWYRQDPGQGLRLIYYSQIVNDFQKGDIAEGYSVSREKKESFPLTVTSAQKNPTAFYLCASSHGRFYEQYFGPGTRLTVT.

This clone has more than one count but fewer than ten. The chain has TRBV6-9 and TRBJ2-1, with 8 bases fitting TRBD2. CDR3 length equals 15 residues. J lost 3 bases, V lost 6 bases, and 7 bases had no gene match. Germline CDR1 and CDR2: MNHGY and SVAAGI. The CDR3: CASSFSGGNYNEQFF. CDR3 nucleotides: TGTGCCAGCAGCTTCAGCGGGGGCAACTACAATGAGCAGTTCTTC.

The gene calls are TRBV7-9 and TRBJ2-5; unclear D gene. Deletions cut 1 base from V and 5 bases from J, with 11 bases between. CDR1 is SEHNR and CDR2 is FQNEAQ in the germline V gene (reference sequence). This CDR3 comprises 14 residues. As DNA, the CDR3 is TGTGCCAGCAGCTTAGTTGAGACATGGGAGACCCAGTACTTC. Translating it yields CASSLVETWETQYF.

This clone turned up a few times. The genes are TRBV10-3 and TRBJ2-1; 7 bases align to TRBD2. The CDR3 extends over 14 amino acids. Germline-derived CDR1 and CDR2 are ENHRY and SYGVKD. Trimming took 2 bases from V and 3 from J; bases not matched to a gene: 1. This CDR3 is CAISERGSYNEQFF. The CDR3 DNA reads TGTGCCATCAGTGAGCGCGGGAGCTACAATGAGCAGTTCTTC.

The chain carries TRBV19 and TRBJ2-1; 7 bases line up with TRBD1. CDR1 LNHDA and CDR2 SQIVND come from the germline V gene (reference sequence). Trimming removed 1 base from V and 4 bases from J; junction bases left unmatched: 4. CDR3 length: 15 residues. CDR3 DNA sequence: TGTGCCAGTAGTATAGCCAGGGGGTTATACAATGAGCAGTTCTTC. Amino acid sequence: CASSIARGLYNEQFF. Looking up the rest from reference TRBV19 and TRBJ2-1 gives the full variable domain: DGGITQSPKYLFRKEGQNVTLSCEQNLNHDAMYWYRQDPGQGLRLIYYSQIVNDFQKGDIAEGYSVSREKKESFPLTVTSAQKNPTAFYLCASSIARGLYNEQFFGPGTRLTVL.

This clone was observed a few times. V and J are TRBV4-2 and TRBJ2-7; D unresolved. Trimming removed 3 bases at V and 2 bases at J, with 11 bases between. This CDR3 has 14 amino acids. CDR1 and CDR2 (germline): LGHNA, YNFKEQ. DNA for the CDR3: TGTGCCAGCAGCCAGGTCTCCCTGGCCTACGAGCAGTACTTC. It specifies CASSQVSLAYEQYF.

The V gene is TRBV7-9, the J gene TRBJ2-7; 7 positions match TRBD2. Looked up from germline, CDR1 is SEHNR and CDR2 is FQNEAQ (reference sequence). The CDR3 extends over 15 amino acids. Unmatched junction bases numbered 8, after V lost 1 base and J lost 5 bases. The CDR3 loop reads CASSLGGGGTHEQYF. CDR3 sequence (DNA): TGTGCCAGCAGCTTAGGTGGGGGAGGGACCCACGAGCAGTACTTC.

This clone was picked up a small number of times. The chain combines TRBV11-3 with TRBJ2-1; no clear D gene. Germline CDR1 reads SGHNT; CDR2 reads YENEEA. The CDR3 runs to 17 residues. V was cut by 0 bases and J by 0 bases, with 12 bases left in between. The DNA for the CDR3 is TGTGCCAGCAGCTTAGATAGGCGCGGTAGCTCCTACAATGAGCAGTTCTTC. Translating gives CASSLDRRGSSYNEQFF.

The chain combines TRBV9 with TRBJ2-3; 7 positions agree with TRBD2. Per the germline V gene, CDR1 is SGDLS and CDR2 is YYNGEE. After removal of 3 bases from V and 0 bases from J, the junction contained 4 bases not matched to a gene. This CDR3 has 15 residues. CDR3 sequence: CASSAWGGSTDTQYF. In nucleotides, the CDR3 is TGTGCCAGCAGCGCATGGGGGGGGAGCACAGATACGCAGTATTTT.

This clone was found once. V and J are TRBV6-5 and TRBJ2-4, with TRBD2 matching over 8 bases. CDR1 MNHEY and CDR2 SVGAGI come from the germline V gene. The CDR3 length is 14 residues. Trimming took 1 base from V and 5 from J; bases not matched to a gene: 1. The CDR3 loop is CASSYYGGENIQYF. The CDR3 nucleotides read TGTGCCAGCAGTTACTACGGGGGGGAAAACATTCAGTACTTC.

The chain links TRBV12-5 to TRBJ2-1; D possibly corresponds to TRBD1 (5 bases). CDR1 is LGHNT, CDR2 FRNRAP, per germline. Deletions cut 5 bases from V and 5 bases from J, with 13 bases between. The CDR3 loop spans 14 amino acids. CDR3 protein: CASGLGRADNEQFF. The DNA for the CDR3 is TGTGCTAGTGGTCTGGGCAGGGCCGACAATGAGCAGTTCTTC. Filled out from reference TRBV12-5 and TRBJ2-1, the complete variable domain reads DARVTQTPRHKVTEMGQEVTMRCQPILGHNTVFWYRQTMMQGLELLAYFRNRAPLDDSGMPKDRFSAEMPDATLATLKIQPSEPRDSAVYFCASGLGRADNEQFFGPGTRLTVL.

This clone occurred many times. At the DNA level, this CDR3 is encoded by other sequences in the same sample as well. The V call is TRBV6-6, the J call TRBJ2-1; D is undetermined. Trimming shortened V by 0 bases and J by 6 bases, and 3 bases separated the two germline ends. Germline CDR1 MNHNY, CDR2 SVGAGI (reference sequence). This CDR3 contains 12 residues. The CDR3 coding sequence is TGTGCCAGCAGTTACTCTGGCAATGAGCAGTTCTTC. Its translation: CASSYSGNEQFF.

The chain recombines TRBV4-1 with TRBJ2-7; the D gene is possibly TRBD1 (5 bases). Trimming removed 1 base from V and 6 bases from J, with 7 bases in between. The CDR3 contains 12 residues. In germline, CDR1 is MGHRA, CDR2 YSYEKL. The CDR3 bases are TGCGCCAGCAGCCAAGGGGGCGGCGAGCAGTACTTC. This codes for CASSQGGGEQYF.

Relative to its sample, this clone is medium-sized (0.01 to 0.1%). The chain has TRBV5-6 and TRBJ1-5; D perhaps matches TRBD1 (5 bases). Trimming left V 3 bases short and J 1 base short, with 5 bases between. The CDR3 is 13 amino acids. Germline V gene lookup returns CDR1 SGHDT and CDR2 YYEEEE. The CDR3 loop reads CASSWGSNQPQHF. CDR3 DNA sequence: TGTGCCAGCAGCTGGGGGAGCAATCAGCCCCAGCATTTT.

There are a few counts of this clone. The chain couples TRBV9 to TRBJ1-2; D is perhaps TRBD1 (5 bases). V was shortened by 0 bases and J by 8 bases, with 20 bases between the two germline ends. This CDR3 spans 16 amino acids. The V gene's germline CDR1 is SGDLS and CDR2 YYNGEE. CDR3 nucleotides: TGTGCCAGCAGCGTAGAGGCAGGGATGGGGGTGTGGGGCTACACCTTC. Its translation is CASSVEAGMGVWGYTF.

This chain links TRBV5-5 with TRBJ1-2; no firm D call. The germline V and J ends were trimmed by 7 bases and 4 bases, with 23 bases remaining between them. This CDR3 contains 16 residues. CDR1 and CDR2 from the germline V gene are SGHKS and YYEKEE (reference sequence). The CDR3 region has the DNA TGTGCCAGCGAAATTCGTATCTCGCGAAAGACCTATGGCTACACCTTC. It translates to CASEIRISRKTYGYTF.

This clone was seen more than once but under ten times. The chain has TRBV15 and TRBJ2-1, with 10 positions matching TRBD2. Germline CDR1 LNHNV, CDR2 YYDKDF (reference sequence). V was clipped by 4 bases and J by 8 bases; unmatched bases: 8. This CDR3 has 15 residues. DNA for the CDR3: TGTGCCACCAGCACAAGGACTAGCGGAGGGGATGAGCAGTTCTTC. Its protein product is CATSTRTSGGDEQFF. The full variable domain, rest sourced from reference TRBV15 and TRBJ2-1, is DAMVIQNPRYQVTQFGKPVTLSCSQTLNHNVMYWYQQKSSQAPKLLFHYYDKDFNNEADTPDNFQSRRPNTSFCFLDIRSPGLGDTAMYLCATSTRTSGGDEQFFGPGTRLTVL.

The chain links TRBV25-1 to TRBJ2-3; 11 bases are a match to TRBD2. Germline V gene lookup returns CDR1 MGHDK and CDR2 SYGVNS. Trimming cost V 5 bases and J 2 bases; bases outside gene matches: 9. This CDR3 is built from 17 residues. DNA of the CDR3: TGTGCCAGCAGTTTGGGAACTAGCGGGGGACTCACAGATACGCAGTATTTT. Protein: CASSLGTSGGLTDTQYF.

V gene TRBV7-2 combines with J gene TRBJ1-2, with TRBD1 identical over 9 bases. In germline, CDR1 is SGHTA, CDR2 FQGNSA. J lost 8 bases, V lost 11 bases, and 21 bases had no gene match. The CDR3 extends over 16 amino acids. The CDR3 bases are TGTGCCCCCAGCTTAGGTAGGGGACAGGGCCCTGTGGGCTACACCTTC. It translates to CAPSLGRGQGPVGYTF. Full variable domain (missing parts from reference TRBV7-2 and TRBJ1-2): GAGVSQSPSNKVTEKGKDVELRCDPISGHTALYWYRQSLGQGLEFLIYFQGNSAPDKSGLPSDRFSAERTGGSVSTLTIQRTQQEDSAVYLCAPSLGRGQGPVGYTFGSGTRLTVV.

The chain's CDR3 is CASSQDYSGNTIYF. In DNA form, the CDR3 reads TGTGCCAGCAGCCAAGATTACTCTGGAAACACCATATATTTT. The chain uses TRBV7-2 and TRBJ1-3; no clear D. This CDR3 region has 14 residues. CDR1 and CDR2 from the germline V gene are SGHTA and FQGNSA. Trimming pared 5 bases from V and 0 bases from J, leaving 8 bases between.

This clone was recorded only once. This sequence joins TRBV30 and TRBJ2-2; D may be TRBD1 or TRBD2 (5 bases each). The CDR3 is 14 residues long. Germline V gene lookup returns CDR1 GTSNPN and CDR2 SVGIG (reference sequence). V dropped 0 bases and J dropped 8 bases, with 13 bases sitting between them. DNA for the CDR3: TGTGCCTGGAGTGTACTGTGGGGGTTAGGGGAGCTGTTTTTT. Translating gives CAWSVLWGLGELFF.

This chain uses TRBV25-1 with TRBJ2-2; 13 nucleotides line up with TRBD2. The CDR3 totals 16 residues. The junction had 0 bases not matched to a gene; V was cut back by 4 bases and J by 1 base. In germline, CDR1 is MGHDK, CDR2 SYGVNS. CDR3 nucleotide sequence: TGTGCCAGCAGTGGGACTAGCGGGGGGAACACCGGGGAGCTGTTTTTT. This translates into CASSGTSGGNTGELFF.